Described below is a single T cell receptor (beta chain) sequence and its context. This clonotype has a count of ten or more. It lacks a known antigen. Within one base of it there is no much larger clone, and no base qualities were kept. Libraries were constructed by 5' RACE. The run used an Illumina HiSeq 2000. Template switching added a universal primer binding site, and the final cDNA carried a unique molecular identifier that allowed TCR cDNA molecules to be counted accurately. First-strand cDNA for TCR alpha and beta chains was synthesized from specific primers in the conserved constant-segment region. To control for contamination, each cDNA library was double barcoded with a SMART-Mk sample barcode plus Illumina barcodes. TruSeq adapter sequences, together with Illumina sample barcodes, were added in two successive PCR steps. The Illumina HiSeq platform was used with custom primers to sequence TCR alpha and beta cDNA libraries. The authors' pipeline ran thus. MiGEC processed the raw reads to extract unique molecular identifiers, while MiXCR was used to determine the CDR3 positions. Recombination models were inferred per individual with the repgenHMM and IGoR tools using an EM algorithm. Shared clonotypes were analyzed with the tcR package in R, and sharing was normalized by the product of cloneset sizes. Out-of-frame nonproductive sequences were analyzed to study raw recombination free of thymic and clonal selection effects. The public sequencing data were trimmed at Q25 with fastp and processed into clonotypes with MiXCR by TCRdb, which kept only in-frame beta chains. Rows matching on CDR3 protein sequence are summarized as one entry with the most common DNA and genes. For this entry, the V and J calls and clone size follow TCRdb and not the study's own pipeline. This sample holds hundreds of thousands of distinct CDR3 sequences; 5.5% to 6.5% were observed only once. About 2% of the sample comes from the top ten.

These data come from a study of identical twins (TCRdb year 2016). General notes on the study: TCR alpha and beta repertoires from monozygotic twins, unrelated adults of various ages and cord blood were deep-sequenced to test whether fetal clonotypes persist. Replicate twin experiments were performed at different times using different library preparation protocols to rule out contamination.

Every donor was a healthy Caucasian. Three unrelated non-twin adults were also sequenced: a male aged 18 to 30, a male aged 50 to 60 and a female aged 50 to 60. Miltenyi CD45RO+ enrichment and human naive T-cell isolation kits were used to isolate memory (CD45RO+) and naive T cells from PBMC. V is trimmed back by 6 bases and J by 8 bases, and the junction contains 9 bases that no gene match accounts for. Its CDR3 holds 14 amino acids, cysteine through phenylalanine. Left in the record is the CDR3 DNA by itself, 42 bases read in frame from the first base. Study-level results and caveats: Zero-insertion analyses could be partly confounded by invariant T cells such as MAIT and iNKT, though diverse VJ usage argued against such confounding for most clonotypes. Compared with coincidental sharing between unrelated individuals, an excess of low generation-probability sequences was observed among out-of-frame TCR alpha sequences shared between twins. The excess sharing between twins in beta out-of-frame sequences was weaker because fewer shared sequences reduced the signal-to-noise ratio. Because the same donors could not be followed over many years, the conclusions relied on cross-sectional statistical analysis. Fewer insertions were carried by abundant cord blood beta clonotypes, a similar but weaker trend appeared in young adult naive repertoires, and no such trend appeared in memory repertoires. Out-of-frame TCR alpha sharing in monozygotic twins was systematically underestimated by recombination models, whereas sharing between unrelated individuals was in agreement with the recombination models.

Sequences were obtained from naive T cells sorted from blood. The sample's cell subset or site label is to be understood as: cells isolated with a human naive T-cell isolation kit. This clonotype was obtained from a man aged 18 to 29 in good health. The sequence links TRBV12-3 or TRBV12-4 to TRBJ1-4, with 7 junctional bases fitting TRBD1. The sequence in DNA is TGTGCCAGCAGCAGGGACAGCGGGTACGAAAAACTGTTTTTT. The encoded protein is CASSRDSGYEKLFF.